The 20 T cell receptor beta chains given below trace back to one sample, sequenced in a study of shared clonotypes between healthy human individuals. TCRdb's copy holds only in-frame clones and misses some; the assay was immunoSEQ multiplex PCR. The sample records 2,500,000 or so clones, approximately 94% being singletons. The source material was naive CD4+ T cells sorted from blood. Subset reported: CD45RA+ positively selected. Receptor source: a man between 18 and 29 years old in good health.

The chain combines TRBV6-1 with TRBJ2-7; the match to TRBD2 covers 13 bases. Germline V gives CDR1 MNHNS, CDR2 SASEGT. V trimming: 3 bases; J trimming: 5 bases; junction bases outside the gene matches: 10. The CDR3 consists of 17 residues. The CDR3 DNA follows: TGTGCCAGCAGTGAGTCCCCCCGGACTAGCGGGAGCCACGAGCAGTACTTC. It specifies CASSESPRTSGSHEQYF.

The V and J genes are TRBV29-1 and TRBJ1-2; no reliable D call. The germline gives CDR1 SQVTM, CDR2 ANQGSEA. Trimming pared 5 bases from V and 6 bases from J, leaving 7 bases between. The CDR3 runs 10 residues. The CDR3, as DNA: TGCAGCGTTTCGGGTAATGGCTACACCTTC. Translated: CSVSGNGYTF.

J is TRBJ2-7 and V is TRBV6-6; possibly TRBD1 for D (6 bases). The CDR3 is 12 residues long. Germline assignment: CDR1 MNHNY and CDR2 SVGAGI (reference sequence). Trimming removed 7 bases from V and 0 bases from J, with 7 bases in between. CDR3 loop: CASTGDSYEQYF. The CDR3 DNA follows: TGTGCCAGCACAGGGGACTCCTACGAGCAGTACTTC.

This chain links TRBV5-6 with TRBJ1-4, with D possibly matching TRBD1 (5 bases). Germline V lookup: CDR1 SGHDT, CDR2 YYEEEE. Trimming took 4 bases from V and 6 from J, leaving 16 bases between them. The CDR3 runs 15 residues. Here the CDR3 DNA reads TGTGCCAGCAGCGAACACGGGGCCGGAGATGAAAAACTGTTTTTT. Encoded protein: CASSEHGAGDEKLFF.

The DNA of the CDR3 is TGTGCCAGCAGCTCCGGGGGCAATTCGAACACTGAAGCTTTCTTT. Its protein product is CASSSGGNSNTEAFF. The chain uses TRBV5-4 and TRBJ1-1; D possibly corresponds to TRBD1 (6 bases). Trimming removed 3 bases from V and 1 base from J, with 13 bases in between. This CDR3 has 15 amino acids. CDR1 is SGHNT and CDR2 is YYREEE in the germline V gene (reference sequence).

CDR3 coding DNA: TGCGCCAGCAGCTTTGTACAGGCCACAGATACGCAGTATTTT. Its protein is CASSFVQATDTQYF. The gene calls are TRBV5-1 and TRBJ2-3; tentative D call: TRBD1 (5 bases). The V gene lost 2 bases and the J gene lost 2 bases, with 9 bases spanning the gap. Germline V CDR1 and CDR2: SGHRS, YFSETQ. The CDR3 loop spans 14 amino acids.

A single count supports this clone. This chain uses TRBV6-5 with TRBJ1-3; a possible D gene is TRBD1 (6 bases). The CDR3 runs to 15 residues. Between the trimmed V and J ends, which lost 5 bases and 0 bases, there was a span of 11 bases. Germline V lookup: CDR1 MNHEY, CDR2 SVGAGI. Here the CDR3 reads CASSTGQSSGNTIYF. The CDR3 bases are TGTGCCAGCAGTACCGGACAGTCCTCTGGAAACACCATATATTTT.

This clone came up once. The rearrangement uses TRBV30 and TRBJ2-3; possible D gene TRBD2, 6 bases. The germline gives CDR1 GTSNPN, CDR2 SVGIG (reference sequence). The CDR3 totals 16 residues. V was trimmed by 0 bases and J by 4 bases, leaving 17 bases between them. The CDR3 sequence: CAWSVWGSVAADTQYF. The CDR3 DNA sequence: TGTGCCTGGAGTGTATGGGGGTCGGTAGCGGCAGATACGCAGTATTTT.

The J gene is TRBJ1-6, the V gene TRBV27, with D unresolved. The CDR3 consists of 14 residues. CDR1 and CDR2 (germline): MNHEY, SMNVEV (reference sequence). Trimming pared 5 bases from V and 3 bases from J, leaving 8 bases between. The CDR3 nucleotides read TGTGCCAGCAGTGTGGGTGGCTATAATTCACCCCTCCACTTT. Its translation: CASSVGGYNSPLHF.

The genes are TRBV5-6 and TRBJ1-3; D may be TRBD1 (5 bases). Germline values: CDR1 SGHDT, CDR2 YYEEEE. Trimming cost V 4 bases and J 4 bases, with 21 bases left between them. The CDR3 consists of 17 residues. This chain's CDR3 is CASSPPRGGPKGNTIYF. In DNA, the CDR3 is TGTGCCAGCAGCCCACCCCGCGGGGGACCAAAAGGAAACACCATATATTTT.

The J gene is TRBJ2-5, the V gene TRBV7-2; 8 bases align to TRBD2. From germline, CDR1 is SGHTA and CDR2 FQGNSA. V lost 0 bases to trimming and J lost 4 bases; unmatched junction nucleotides: 7. This CDR3 region has 16 residues. The CDR3 spells CASSLAGGGRGETQYF. CDR3 in DNA: TGTGCCAGCAGCTTAGCTGGCGGGGGGCGAGGAGAGACCCAGTACTTC.

The J gene is TRBJ2-7, the V gene TRBV11-3, with 9 bases aligning to TRBD2. Germline CDR1 reads SGHNT; CDR2 reads YENEEA. This CDR3 region has 15 residues. Unmatched junction bases numbered 5, after V lost 2 bases and J lost 3 bases. In nucleotides, the CDR3 is TGTGCCAGCAGCTTAAAAGCTAGCGGGAACTACGAGCAGTACTTC. Its protein product is CASSLKASGNYEQYF. The variable domain in full, with the rest retrieved from reference TRBV11-3 and TRBJ2-7, is EAGVVQSPRYKIIEKKQPVAFWCNPISGHNTLYWYLQNLGQGPELLIRYENEEAVDDSQLPKDRFSAERLKGVDSTLKIQPAELGDSAVYLCASSLKASGNYEQYFGPGTRLTVT.

V usage is TRBV5-1 and J usage is TRBJ2-5; D remains ambiguous. Germline assignment: CDR1 SGHRS and CDR2 YFSETQ. This CDR3 is built from 13 residues. Trimming took off 4 bases at V and 5 bases at J, with 12 bases between the two ends. CDR3 amino acids: CASSTDPAETQYF. The CDR3 DNA sequence: TGCGCCAGCAGCACCGACCCCGCGGAGACCCAGTACTTC.

This chain links TRBV13 with TRBJ2-7; TRBD1 agrees at 8 bases. J was trimmed by 0 bases and V by 5 bases; bases with no gene match: 9. Germline-derived CDR1 and CDR2 are PRHDT and FYEKMQ (reference sequence). The CDR3 runs 16 residues. The CDR3 here is CASSPRDRKPSYEQYF. The CDR3 DNA reads as TGTGCCAGCAGCCCGAGGGACAGGAAGCCCTCCTACGAGCAGTACTTC.

The chain uses TRBV4-3 and TRBJ2-7; D possibly corresponds to TRBD2 (6 bases). V lost 0 bases, J lost 1 base, and 13 bases lay in between. The length of the CDR3 is 16 residues. Germline V gives CDR1 LGHNA, CDR2 YSLEER. CDR3 nucleotides: TGCGCCAGCAGCCAAGATAGGTCTAGCGTTTCCTACGAGCAGTACTTC. Its protein is CASSQDRSSVSYEQYF.

In its sample, this clone was seen once. Other nucleotide sequences from this sample produce the same CDR3. The V gene is TRBV5-1, the J gene TRBJ2-5, with D possibly being TRBD1 (5 bases). V was pared by 0 bases and J by 0 bases, with 6 bases between. CDR1 is SGHRS and CDR2 is YFSETQ in the germline V gene. CDR3 length equals 14 residues. DNA for the CDR3: TGCGCCAGCAGCTTGGAGGGGTACCAAGAGACCCAGTACTTC. Its translation is CASSLEGYQETQYF.

The V gene is TRBV9, the J gene TRBJ2-1; 12 nucleotides align to TRBD2. Germline V CDR1 and CDR2: SGDLS, YYNGEE. The CDR3 extends over 14 amino acids. V lost 4 bases, J lost 10 bases, and 6 bases stayed unmatched. The CDR3 sequence is CASSLAGGDLEQFF. The CDR3 nucleotides are TGTGCCAGCAGCCTAGCGGGGGGGGACCTCGAGCAGTTCTTC.

The chain has TRBV27 and TRBJ1-5, with a weak D call TRBD1 (6 bases). The V end lost 6 bases, the J end lost 6 bases, and 12 bases lay between the germline ends. Germline V gene sequence: CDR1 MNHEY, CDR2 SMNVEV (reference sequence). The CDR3 covers 13 residues. The CDR3 region is CASRLTRGQPQHF. For the CDR3, the DNA is TGTGCCAGCAGACTAACCAGGGGTCAGCCCCAGCATTTT.

This clone turned up a few times. Other DNA sequences in this sample translate to the same CDR3. The rearrangement uses TRBV18 and TRBJ1-4; unclear D gene. CDR3 length equals 11 residues. The V end was cut by 2 bases, the J end by 8 bases, with 3 bases between. In germline, CDR1 is KGHSH, CDR2 LQKENI. The CDR3 sequence is CASSPGEKLFF. In DNA, the CDR3 is TGTGCCAGCTCACCAGGGGAAAAACTGTTTTTT.

With respect to this clone: The sample carries other DNA sequences with the same CDR3. This chain links TRBV28 with TRBJ2-7; the D is unclear. The CDR3 runs to 13 residues. The V end was cut by 2 bases, the J end by 2 bases, with 7 bases between. Germline V gene lookup returns CDR1 MDHEN and CDR2 SYDVKM. The CDR3 is CASSLGQPYEQYF. The CDR3 region has the DNA TGTGCCAGCAGTTTAGGTCAGCCCTACGAGCAGTACTTC.